A selection of T cell receptor beta chains follows, all from one sample in a study of shared clonotypes between healthy human individuals. Some clones are missing from TCRdb's copy, which holds only in-frame ones; the method was immunoSEQ multiplex PCR. The sample holds some 2,400,000 clones, 90% to 96% seen once. Sample: naive CD4+ T cells sorted from blood. The receptors originated from a man younger than 35 in good health. Each CDR3 is given with its conserved first and last residue. The order of the fields is V gene, J gene, clone size, D gene, CDR3 protein, CDR3 DNA. D genes are given only for firm matches. Clone size is not always given. Where it is, it says once, few, many or a class for expanded clones.

V gene: TRBV30; J gene: TRBJ1-1; clone size: -; D gene: -; CDR3 protein: CAWSSGKGGNTEAFF; CDR3 DNA: TGTGCCTGGAGTTCGGGCAAAGGGGGGAACACTGAAGCTTTCTTT
V gene: TRBV10-3; J gene: TRBJ2-1; clone size: -; D gene: TRBD2; CDR3 protein: CATKTSGGPTEQFF; CDR3 DNA: TGTGCCACAAAGACTAGCGGGGGTCCCACGGAGCAGTTCTTC
V gene: TRBV19; J gene: TRBJ2-5; clone size: -; D gene: -; CDR3 protein: CASTRGTVPQETQYF; CDR3 DNA: TGTGCCAGTACCCGAGGCACAGTACCCCAAGAGACCCAGTACTTC
V gene: TRBV5-6; J gene: TRBJ1-3; clone size: -; D gene: -; CDR3 protein: CASSLLAGAAGNTIYF; CDR3 DNA: TGTGCCAGCAGCTTGCTAGCAGGGGCTGCTGGAAACACCATATATTTT
V gene: TRBV6-1; J gene: TRBJ2-7; clone size: -; D gene: TRBD1; CDR3 protein: CASSWTGTGGGQYF; CDR3 DNA: TGTGCCAGCAGTTGGACCGGGACAGGGGGTGGGCAGTACTTC
V gene: TRBV7-2; J gene: TRBJ2-7; clone size: -; D gene: -; CDR3 protein: CASSLIVTSYEQYF; CDR3 DNA: TGTGCCAGCAGCTTAATTGTCACCTCCTACGAGCAGTACTTC
V gene: TRBV6-1; J gene: TRBJ1-1; clone size: -; D gene: -; CDR3 protein: CASSGEGSYSNTEAFF; CDR3 DNA: TGTGCCAGCAGTGGGGAGGGCAGCTACTCTAACACTGAAGCTTTCTTT
V gene: TRBV6-1; J gene: TRBJ1-2; clone size: -; D gene: -; CDR3 protein: CASSETTARGYTF; CDR3 DNA: TGTGCCAGCAGTGAAACTACGGCTAGGGGCTACACCTTC
V gene: TRBV2; J gene: TRBJ1-1; clone size: -; D gene: -; CDR3 protein: CASSEAQGGGALF; CDR3 DNA: TGTGCCAGCAGTGAAGCGCAAGGAGGAGGCGCTTTATTT
V gene: TRBV7-2; J gene: TRBJ2-2; clone size: -; D gene: -; CDR3 protein: CASTLAGRDTGELFF; CDR3 DNA: TGTGCCAGCACCTTAGCCGGACGTGACACCGGGGAGCTGTTTTTT
V gene: TRBV6-6; J gene: TRBJ1-2; clone size: -; D gene: TRBD1; CDR3 protein: CASSLTGGDYGYTF; CDR3 DNA: TGTGCCAGCAGTTTGACAGGGGGGGACTATGGCTACACCTTC
V gene: TRBV9; J gene: TRBJ1-1; clone size: -; D gene: -; CDR3 protein: CASSVDGGNTEAFF; CDR3 DNA: TGTGCCAGCAGCGTAGACGGGGGGAACACTGAAGCTTTCTTT
V gene: TRBV10-3; J gene: TRBJ1-3; clone size: -; D gene: TRBD1; CDR3 protein: CAIDREGRGNTIYF; CDR3 DNA: TGTGCCATCGACAGGGAAGGAAGAGGAAACACCATATATTTT
V gene: TRBV10-1; J gene: TRBJ2-1; clone size: -; D gene: -; CDR3 protein: CASSPAWGTYNEQFF; CDR3 DNA: TGCGCCAGCAGTCCCGCTTGGGGCACCTACAATGAGCAGTTCTTC
V gene: TRBV9; J gene: TRBJ2-7; clone size: -; D gene: -; CDR3 protein: CASSVEPYGGEQYF; CDR3 DNA: TGTGCCAGCAGCGTAGAGCCCTATGGGGGTGAGCAGTACTTC
V gene: TRBV5-1; J gene: TRBJ1-1; clone size: -; D gene: -; CDR3 protein: CASSSSTPNTEAFF; CDR3 DNA: TGCGCCAGCAGCTCTTCGACTCCGAACACTGAAGCTTTCTTT
V gene: TRBV6-1; J gene: TRBJ1-5; clone size: -; D gene: -; CDR3 protein: CASSVTVIQPQHF; CDR3 DNA: TGTGCCAGCAGTGTTACTGTCATACAGCCCCAGCATTTT
V gene: TRBV7-2; J gene: TRBJ1-6; clone size: few; D gene: TRBD1; CDR3 protein: CASSMGTANSPLHF; CDR3 DNA: TGTGCCAGCAGCATGGGGACAGCTAATTCACCCCTCCACTTT
V gene: TRBV4-3; J gene: TRBJ2-1; clone size: -; D gene: -; CDR3 protein: CASSQEGSSQNEQFF; CDR3 DNA: TGCGCCAGCAGCCAAGAGGGGTCCAGTCAAAATGAGCAGTTCTTC
V gene: TRBV11-3; J gene: TRBJ2-2; clone size: -; D gene: -; CDR3 protein: CASSPSTGELFF; CDR3 DNA: TGTGCCAGCAGCCCAAGCACCGGGGAGCTGTTTTTT
V gene: TRBV5-1; J gene: TRBJ2-5; clone size: -; D gene: TRBD2; CDR3 protein: CASTPGGYQETQYF; CDR3 DNA: TGCGCCAGCACCCCGGGAGGGTACCAAGAGACCCAGTACTTC
V gene: TRBV14; J gene: TRBJ1-6; clone size: -; D gene: -; CDR3 protein: CASSQQGTSNSPLHF; CDR3 DNA: TGTGCCAGCAGCCAACAGGGGACCTCGAATTCACCCCTCCACTTT
V gene: TRBV18; J gene: TRBJ1-3; clone size: -; D gene: -; CDR3 protein: CASSSGAGNTIYF; CDR3 DNA: TGTGCCAGCTCGTCGGGGGCAGGAAACACCATATATTTT
V gene: TRBV19; J gene: TRBJ1-5; clone size: -; D gene: -; CDR3 protein: CASSIVTGGNQPQHF; CDR3 DNA: TGTGCCAGTAGTATAGTCACCGGGGGGAATCAGCCCCAGCATTTT
V gene: TRBV27; J gene: TRBJ1-1; clone size: -; D gene: TRBD1; CDR3 protein: CASSRQGSNTEAFF; CDR3 DNA: TGTGCCAGCAGTAGACAGGGCTCGAACACTGAAGCTTTCTTT
V gene: TRBV9; J gene: TRBJ2-2; clone size: -; D gene: -; CDR3 protein: CASSPPNGNTGELFF; CDR3 DNA: TGTGCCAGCAGCCCACCCAACGGAAACACCGGGGAGCTGTTTTTT
V gene: TRBV7-9; J gene: TRBJ2-5; clone size: -; D gene: -; CDR3 protein: CASRGGVTMETQYF; CDR3 DNA: TGTGCCAGCAGAGGAGGGGTGACTATGGAGACCCAGTACTTC
V gene: TRBV6-5; J gene: TRBJ1-3; clone size: -; D gene: -; CDR3 protein: CASSSFSGNTIYF; CDR3 DNA: TGTGCCAGCAGTTCCTTCTCTGGAAACACCATATATTTT
V gene: TRBV25-1; J gene: TRBJ2-7; clone size: -; D gene: TRBD2; CDR3 protein: CASSESGLAGAGREQYF; CDR3 DNA: TGTGCCAGCAGTGAATCGGGACTAGCGGGGGCCGGTCGGGAGCAGTACTTC
V gene: TRBV5-4; J gene: TRBJ2-1; clone size: -; D gene: TRBD2; CDR3 protein: CASSHMGGDNEQFF; CDR3 DNA: TGTGCCAGCAGCCATATGGGGGGGGACAATGAGCAGTTCTTC
V gene: TRBV6-1; J gene: TRBJ2-3; clone size: few; D gene: -; CDR3 protein: CASSVSTDTQYF; CDR3 DNA: TGTGCCAGCAGTGTGAGCACAGATACGCAGTATTTT
V gene: TRBV19; J gene: TRBJ2-7; clone size: -; D gene: -; CDR3 protein: CASSTNSYEQYF; CDR3 DNA: TGTGCCAGTAGTACGAACTCCTACGAGCAGTACTTC
V gene: TRBV30; J gene: TRBJ1-4; clone size: -; D gene: -; CDR3 protein: CAWSITSKGPEKLFF; CDR3 DNA: TGTGCCTGGAGTATAACCTCCAAGGGACCCGAAAAACTGTTTTTT
V gene: TRBV7-9; J gene: TRBJ2-7; clone size: -; D gene: -; CDR3 protein: CASSFLPNEQYF; CDR3 DNA: TGTGCCAGCAGCTTTCTTCCGAACGAGCAGTACTTC
V gene: TRBV5-1; J gene: TRBJ1-4; clone size: -; D gene: -; CDR3 protein: CASSLGNRDATNEKLFF; CDR3 DNA: TGCGCCAGCAGCTTGGGTAACCGGGATGCAACTAATGAAAAACTGTTTTTT
V gene: TRBV25-1; J gene: TRBJ1-5; clone size: -; D gene: TRBD1; CDR3 protein: CASSATGTGNQPQHF; CDR3 DNA: TGTGCCAGCAGTGCCACCGGGACAGGGAATCAGCCCCAGCATTTT
V gene: TRBV19; J gene: TRBJ1-2; clone size: -; D gene: -; CDR3 protein: CASNRRDRSYGYTF; CDR3 DNA: TGTGCCAGTAATAGGAGAGACAGATCCTATGGCTACACCTTC
V gene: TRBV7-6; J gene: TRBJ1-1; clone size: -; D gene: TRBD1; CDR3 protein: CASSPRTGLNTEAFF; CDR3 DNA: TGTGCCAGCAGCCCTCGGACAGGGTTGAACACTGAAGCTTTCTTT
V gene: TRBV7-8; J gene: TRBJ2-1; clone size: -; D gene: -; CDR3 protein: CASSLLVVSAAYNEQFF; CDR3 DNA: TGTGCCAGCAGCTTACTTGTTGTGTCGGCGGCCTACAATGAGCAGTTCTTC
V gene: TRBV11-2; J gene: TRBJ2-5; clone size: -; D gene: -; CDR3 protein: CASSPSTGETQYF; CDR3 DNA: TGTGCCAGCAGCCCGAGTACCGGAGAGACCCAGTACTTC
V gene: TRBV18; J gene: TRBJ2-5; clone size: -; D gene: -; CDR3 protein: CASSPGLNQETQYF; CDR3 DNA: TGTGCCAGCTCACCCGGACTTAACCAAGAGACCCAGTACTTC